This T cell receptor beta chain is drawn from a study of regulatory T cells in long-lasting Graves disease. To make TCR beta libraries, researchers used iRepertoire HTBI primers and Arm-PCR of CDR3 regions. MiXCR, applied by TCRdb to the multiplex PCR reads, yields one record per CDR3 protein. The sample has 350,000 to 450,000 distinct CDR3 sequences; less than 25% are singletons. Indicated time point: persistent/refractory GD, antithyroid drugs over 5 years with positive TRAb. From PBMCs, RNA was extracted and then used to make the TCR library. Only a few counts were recorded for this clonotype. The TCR originated in a female donor with Graves disease. The sequenced sample was peripheral blood mononuclear cells (PBMCs), obtained when the disease was refractory, from a patient treated with antithyroid drugs.

CDR3 loop: CASSQEGVGQPQHF. CDR3 nucleotides: TGCGCCAGCAGCCAAGAGGGGGTTGGGCAGCCCCAGCATTTT. This chain connects TRBV4-3 to TRBJ1-5, with a tentative D call TRBD1 (5 bases). The CDR3 runs 14 residues. Germline V gene data show CDR1 as LGHNA and CDR2 as YSLEER. Trimming stripped 0 bases from V and 7 bases from J, with 10 bases between.